This T cell receptor beta chain was profiled in a study of cytomegalovirus exposure and HLA in healthy donors. Points from the study as a whole: Earlier analysis looked at TCR beta V segments, and most were productive about 90% or about 30% of the time. A missense DCLRE1C variant was associated with V- and J-gene trimming of TCR beta chains in a later analysis, and an independent cohort replicated the association. Further analysis, carried out later, found HLA-associated TCR beta chains more clonally expanded than equally common other chains.

Turning to this clone: The antigen remains unidentified.

This PCR relied on a set of 60 Vbeta primers and 13 Jbeta primers. TCRdb's table, derived via immunoSEQ multiplex PCR, lists solely in-frame clones and lacks some. The sample lists some 130,000 clones, 82% seen once, with about 11% in the top ten. V shed 0 bases and J 7 bases; nucleotides not matched to a gene: 5. This CDR3 is built from 15 residues. Looked up from germline, CDR1 is SGHDT and CDR2 is YYEEEE. This chain uses TRBV5-6 with TRBJ1-5; 9 nucleotides line up with TRBD1. Specimen: PBMCs. The sequence was obtained from a male donor in good health and CMV-seropositive. CDR3 region: CASSLGQGEGQPQHF. The CDR3 DNA reads TGTGCCAGCAGCTTGGGACAGGGGGAAGGCCAGCCCCAGCATTTT.